One and the same sample provided the 17 T cell receptor beta chains below, sequenced in a study of blood T cell repertoires in COVID-19. Method: immunoSEQ multiplex PCR; TCRdb's copy keeps in-frame clones and lacks some. Of some 200,000 clones in the sample, about 79% are singletons; the top ten hold roughly 1.3%. What was sequenced was PBMCs or T cells enriched from blood (not recorded which). The receptors shown here come from a woman in her 40s with acute COVID-19.

This sequence joins TRBV13 and TRBJ2-6, with a possible D match to TRBD2 (6 bases). The CDR3 is made up of 15 amino acids. The germline CDR1 and CDR2 sequences are PRHDT and FYEKMQ (reference sequence). V was clipped by 4 bases and J by 3 bases, with 10 bases between them. The CDR3 nucleotides read TGTGCCAGCAGCTCCCGGGGAGGTGGGGCCAACGTCCTGACTTTC. Protein: CASSSRGGGANVLTF.

This clone appeared once. The CDR3 bases are TGTGCCAGCAGCCAAGGGACTAGCGGGAGAATAGAGACCCAGTACTTC. Translating it yields CASSQGTSGRIETQYF. V and J are TRBV4-2 and TRBJ2-5, with 13 bases identical to TRBD2. From germline, CDR1 is LGHNA and CDR2 YNFKEQ. J gave up 4 bases and V 1 base, and 3 bases lay outside the gene matches. CDR3 length: 16 amino acids.

The chain links TRBV28 to TRBJ1-2; D is ambiguous. This CDR3 has 17 amino acids. Per germline, CDR1 MDHEN and CDR2 SYDVKM. The V and J ends lost 5 bases and 1 base respectively, with 20 bases between them. The DNA for the CDR3 is TGTGCCAGCAGTACCCGATCAGAGGGCAGGAGTAACTATGGCTACACCTTC. Protein sequence: CASSTRSEGRSNYGYTF.

The chain carries TRBV7-9 and TRBJ1-1, with 9 bases fitting TRBD1. CDR1 and CDR2 (germline): SEHNR, FQNEAQ (reference sequence). This CDR3 is 12 amino acids long. The trim removed 5 bases at V and 5 bases at J, leaving 0 bases unmatched. The CDR3 DNA sequence: TGTGCCAGCAGCGGGACAGGGACTGAAGCTTTCTTT. Amino acid sequence: CASSGTGTEAFF.

J is TRBJ2-7 and V is TRBV6-5; a weak D match, TRBD2 (7 bases). Trimming cost V 8 bases and J 6 bases, with 23 bases left between them. Germline CDR1 MNHEY, CDR2 SVGAGI. The CDR3 loop spans 15 amino acids. CDR3 protein: CASGSGGTHYREQYF. The DNA for the CDR3 is TGTGCCAGCGGCTCGGGGGGCACTCACTACCGCGAGCAGTACTTC.

The chain recombines TRBV6-6 with TRBJ2-2, with D unclear. This CDR3 spans 12 amino acids. The germline CDR1 and CDR2 sequences are MNHNY and SVGAGI (reference sequence). V shed 6 bases and J shed 3 bases, with 5 bases lying between them. CDR3: CASSPYTGELFF. For the CDR3, the DNA is TGTGCCAGCAGCCCCTACACCGGGGAGCTGTTTTTT.

The chain couples TRBV30 to TRBJ1-6; D uncertain. V was pared by 1 base and J by 6 bases, with 7 bases between. The CDR3 runs to 13 residues. Germline V gives CDR1 GTSNPN, CDR2 SVGIG (reference sequence). The CDR3 region has the DNA TGTGCCTGGAGTGAACAGCCTAATTCACCCCTCCACTTT. Protein: CAWSEQPNSPLHF. The full variable domain, its missing parts supplied by reference TRBV30 and TRBJ1-6, is SQTIHQWPATLVQPVGSPLSLECTVEGTSNPNLYWYRQAAGRGLQLLFYSVGIGQISSEVPQNLSASRPQDRQFILSSKKLLLSDSGFYLCAWSEQPNSPLHFGNGTRLTVT.

The CDR3 DNA reads TGTGCCAGCAGCCTGGGAAGGACAGATAATGAAAAACTGTTTTTT. It is translated as CASSLGRTDNEKLFF. V and J are TRBV2 and TRBJ1-4, with D perhaps matching TRBD1 (6 bases). The length of the CDR3 is 15 residues. Trimming left V 6 bases short and J 4 bases short, with 15 bases between. Germline loops: CDR1 SNHLY, CDR2 FYNNEI.

The rearrangement joins TRBV7-3 to TRBJ2-2; 7 nucleotides match TRBD1. V lost 4 bases and J lost 0; bases outside the gene matches: 5. This CDR3 is built from 16 residues. Germline V gene sequence: CDR1 SGHTA, CDR2 FQGTGA. The CDR3 protein is CASSSGQSANTGELFF. The CDR3 coding sequence is TGTGCCAGCAGCTCGGGACAGTCCGCGAACACCGGGGAGCTGTTTTTT.

The chain combines TRBV4-2 with TRBJ1-5; D is ambiguous. The CDR3 contains 17 residues. Trimming took off 2 bases at V and 10 bases at J, with 24 bases between the two ends. Germline CDR1 is LGHNA and CDR2 is YNFKEQ. The CDR3 DNA follows: TGTGCCAGCAGCCAATCCGCGGAGGTGGCAGCCAAGGCTCCCCAGCATTTT. The encoded protein is CASSQSAEVAAKAPQHF.

This chain uses TRBV18 with TRBJ2-7, with D possibly matching TRBD1 (7 bases). Germline loops: CDR1 KGHSH, CDR2 LQKENI. Trimming cost V 2 bases and J 3 bases, with 14 bases left between them. The CDR3 extends over 15 amino acids. In DNA form, the CDR3 reads TGTGCCAGCTCACCAGGACAGGCGGAGGGCTACGAGCAGTACTTC. This translates into CASSPGQAEGYEQYF.

This clone was picked up one time. The chain has TRBV3-1 (or the pseudogene TRBV3-2) and TRBJ1-2; D possibly corresponds to TRBD1 (6 bases). This CDR3 spans 14 amino acids. Germline V gene lookup returns CDR1 LGHDT and CDR2 YNNKEL (reference sequence). Trimming left V 2 bases short and J 3 bases short, with 10 bases between. The DNA of the CDR3 is TGTGCCAGCAGCCAATCAGGGGCGCACTATGGCTACACCTTC. Encoded protein: CASSQSGAHYGYTF.

In this sample, this clone turned up once. The chain couples TRBV29-1 to TRBJ1-3; 12 positions match TRBD1. Per the germline V gene, CDR1 is SQVTM and CDR2 is ANQGSEA. Trimming cost V 7 bases and J 4 bases; bases outside gene matches: 8. This CDR3 is built from 15 residues. CDR3 coding DNA: TGCAGCGCAGCGGGACAGGGGGCGCCGGGAAACACCATATATTTT. Residues: CSAAGQGAPGNTIYF. Looking up the rest from reference TRBV29-1 and TRBJ1-3 gives the full variable domain: SAVISQKPSRDICQRGTSLTIQCQVDSQVTMMFWYRQQPGQSLTLIATANQGSEATYESGFVIDKFPISRPNLTFSTLTVSNMSPEDSSIYLCSAAGQGAPGNTIYFGEGSWLTVV.

This chain links TRBV19 with TRBJ2-6, with TRBD2 matching 11 bases. From germline, CDR1 is LNHDA and CDR2 SQIVND (reference sequence). The trim removed 6 bases at V and 0 bases at J, leaving 7 bases unmatched. The CDR3 loop spans 18 amino acids. In nucleotides, the CDR3 is TGTGCCAGTAGCCGCTCTAGCGGGGGGAGCTCTGGGGCCAACGTCCTGACTTTC. Amino acids: CASSRSSGGSSGANVLTF.

This chain links TRBV4-2 with TRBJ1-6, with D unresolved. CDR3 length: 16 residues. Looked up from germline, CDR1 is LGHNA and CDR2 is YNFKEQ. V was cut by 0 bases and J by 2 bases, with 8 bases left in between. CDR3 sequence reads: CASSQDDQAYNSPLHF. The CDR3 DNA sequence: TGTGCCAGCAGCCAAGATGACCAGGCCTATAATTCACCCCTCCACTTT.

The rearrangement links TRBV29-1 to TRBJ2-7; 10 bases are a match to TRBD2. The germline CDR1 and CDR2 sequences are SQVTM and ANQGSEA. Losses at the gene ends were 6 bases for V and 0 bases for J; bases not matched to a gene: 11. The CDR3 spans 16 residues. CDR3 coding DNA: TGCAGCGTCGCCTCCGGGACTAGCGCGACCTCCTACGAGCAGTACTTC. It codes for CSVASGTSATSYEQYF.

The chain couples TRBV21-1 to TRBJ2-7; TRBD2 was called by the table and not checked on the DNA. TRBV21-1 has pseudogene status. The CDR3 contains 18 residues. CDR3 protein: CASSKFPHREGLLYEQYF. CDR3 in DNA: TGTGCCAGCAGCAAATTCCCCCACAGGGAGGGGCTTCTCTACGAGCAGTACTTC.